These T cell receptor beta chains were read from a single sample in a study of CD8 T cells in Susac syndrome. TCRdb re-derived calls from the immunoSEQ multiplex PCR reads in MiXCR, one entry per CDR3 protein. The repertoire includes about 200,000 distinct CDR3 sequences, 92% of them detected once, and 0.1% to 0.15% sits in the top ten. Sample: CD8+ T cells from PBMCs. All receptors derive from a human donor with multiple sclerosis. Both conserved end residues are part of each CDR3. D genes are given only for firm matches. A clone size is listed for some rows: how often the clone was seen (once, few, many), or a class if it is expanded.

d_call,j_call,v_call,clone_size,cdr3_nt,cdr3_aa
-,TRBJ2-5,TRBV12-5,-,TGTGCTAGTGGTTTGGCGGGGGGCGAAGAGACCCAGTACTTC,CASGLAGGEETQYF
TRBD1,TRBJ1-1,TRBV29-1,-,TGCAGCGTTAAGGGGGCGTCGACTGAAGCTTTCTTT,CSVKGASTEAFF
-,TRBJ2-5,TRBV6-5,once,TGTGCCAGCAGTCAACCCCTACAGGGCGGAGAGACCCAGTACTTC,CASSQPLQGGETQYF
-,TRBJ1-2,TRBV14,-,TGTGCCAGCAGCCCCGGGACACCCTATGGCTACACCTTC,CASSPGTPYGYTF
TRBD2,TRBJ2-3,TRBV11-3,-,TGTGCCAGCAGCTTAGGAAGGGGACTAGCGGGGGACATCACAGATACGCAGTATTTT,CASSLGRGLAGDITDTQYF
-,TRBJ2-3,TRBV6-2/TRBV6-3,-,TGTGCCAGCAGTTACTTTCCAGGAACAGATACGCAGTATTTT,CASSYFPGTDTQYF
TRBD2,TRBJ2-3,TRBV9,once,TGTGCCAGCAGCAGGAGCGGGGCTAGCACAGATACGCAGTATTTT,CASSRSGASTDTQYF
TRBD2,TRBJ2-1,TRBV4-1,-,TGCGCCAGCAGCCAACCTCAAGCGGGGTACAATGAGCAGTTCTTC,CASSQPQAGYNEQFF
TRBD1,TRBJ1-3,TRBV7-9,-,TGTGCCAGCAGCTTACAGGGGGCGGGAAACACCATATATTTT,CASSLQGAGNTIYF
-,TRBJ1-2,TRBV20-1,-,TGCAGTGCTAGAGATCACGGCTACTATGGCTACACCTTC,CSARDHGYYGYTF
TRBD1,TRBJ1-1,TRBV29-1,-,TGCAGCGCAGAGCGGCCAGGGGGCCATACTGAAGCTTTCTTT,CSAERPGGHTEAFF
-,TRBJ2-7,TRBV9,-,TGTGCCAGCAGCCCCAACCTAGTCGAGCAGTACTTC,CASSPNLVEQYF
-,TRBJ2-5,TRBV7-8,-,TGTGCCAGCAGCTTCTACCCCGGGAACCAAGAGACCCAGTACTTC,CASSFYPGNQETQYF
TRBD1,TRBJ2-1,TRBV15,-,TGTGCCACCAGCGCCGGGACAGGCCACGCGGCCTACAATGAGCAGTTCTTC,CATSAGTGHAAYNEQFF
-,TRBJ2-2,TRBV4-1,-,TGCGCCAGCAGCCAAGATAAGGGGGTTACCGGGGAGCTGTTTTTT,CASSQDKGVTGELFF
-,TRBJ1-5,TRBV7-9,few,TGTGCCAGCAGCTTTGACAGTAGCAATCAGCCCCAGCATTTT,CASSFDSSNQPQHF
TRBD1,TRBJ1-2,TRBV9,-,TGTGCCAGCAGGGGACAGTCCAACTATGGCTACACCTTC,CASRGQSNYGYTF